The 17 T cell receptor beta chains presented below share a single source sample, sequenced in a study of blood T cell repertoires in COVID-19. TCRdb's copy holds only in-frame clones and misses some; the assay was immunoSEQ multiplex PCR. The sample contains 150,000 to 200,000 clones, approximately 91% of which appear only once. Sequenced: peripheral blood. These receptors were taken from a man aged 18 to 29 with acute or convalescent COVID-19.

The genes are TRBV7-9 and TRBJ2-7, with D tentatively TRBD1 (5 bases). Germline assignment: CDR1 SEHNR and CDR2 FQNEAQ (reference sequence). Deletions cut 1 base from V and 12 bases from J, with 16 bases between. The CDR3 totals 13 residues. CDR3: CASSLDGQGVPYF. CDR3 nucleotides: TGTGCCAGCAGCTTAGATGGGCAGGGTGTACCGTACTTC. Complete variable domain (other parts from reference TRBV7-9 and TRBJ2-7): DTGVSQNPRHKITKRGQNVTFRCDPISEHNRLYWYRQTLGQGPEFLTYFQNEAQLEKSRLLSDRFSAERPKGSFSTLEIQRTEQGDSAMYLCASSLDGQGVPYFGPGTRLTVT.

This clone was recorded only once. V is TRBV18 and J is TRBJ1-1, with TRBD1 matching over 7 bases. From germline, CDR1 is KGHSH and CDR2 LQKENI. The trim removed 1 base at V and 3 bases at J, leaving 2 bases unmatched. The CDR3 has 14 residues. The CDR3 is CASSPLGQDTEAFF. Here the CDR3 DNA reads TGTGCCAGCTCACCACTCGGACAGGACACTGAAGCTTTCTTT.

The chain uses TRBV2 and TRBJ1-3; D gene ambiguous. Trimming pared 4 bases from V and 9 bases from J, leaving 13 bases between. Germline V gene lookup returns CDR1 SNHLY and CDR2 FYNNEI. There are 13 residues in the CDR3. CDR3 amino acids: CASSANSPGTIYF. The CDR3 coding sequence is TGTGCCAGCAGTGCTAACAGCCCCGGCACCATATATTTT.

The chain employs TRBV25-1 and TRBJ2-3; TRBD2 aligns across 9 bases. Losses at the gene ends were 5 bases for V and 4 bases for J; bases not matched to a gene: 7. The CDR3 spans 15 residues. Germline loops: CDR1 MGHDK, CDR2 SYGVNS. CDR3 residues: CASSPRTSVSDTQYF. The CDR3 DNA reads as TGTGCCAGCAGTCCACGGACTAGCGTCTCAGATACGCAGTATTTT.

This chain connects TRBV30 to TRBJ1-5, with 8 positions matching TRBD1. Germline V gene sequence: CDR1 GTSNPN, CDR2 SVGIG (reference sequence). Unmatched junction bases numbered 9, after V lost 5 bases and J lost 6 bases. The CDR3 is 14 amino acids. CDR3: CAWGHGQGGQPQHF. CDR3 DNA sequence: TGTGCCTGGGGTCACGGACAGGGCGGTCAGCCCCAGCATTTT.

The rearrangement uses TRBV29-1 and TRBJ1-2; TRBD1 matches at 8 bases. The trim removed 6 bases at V and 2 bases at J, leaving 5 bases unmatched. Germline V CDR1 and CDR2: SQVTM, ANQGSEA. This CDR3 is built from 13 residues. DNA for the CDR3: TGCAGCGTACGGACAGGGAAAAACTATGGCTACACCTTC. Protein: CSVRTGKNYGYTF.

The chain uses TRBV3-1 (or the pseudogene TRBV3-2) and TRBJ2-3; possible D gene TRBD1, 6 bases. V lost 0 bases, J lost 2 bases, and 15 bases lay in between. Germline-derived CDR1 and CDR2 are LGHDT and YNNKEL (reference sequence). This CDR3 region has 17 residues. The CDR3 spells CASSQDLWGTHTDTQYF. The CDR3 bases are TGTGCCAGCAGCCAAGATCTGTGGGGGACACACACAGATACGCAGTATTTT.

This chain uses TRBV6-5 with TRBJ1-2; 8 bases align to TRBD1. The CDR3 totals 12 residues. V shed 9 bases and J 3 bases; nucleotides not matched to a gene: 3. CDR1 and CDR2 from the germline V gene are MNHEY and SVGAGI. The CDR3 nucleotides are TGTGCCAGTCGGACAGGGTACTATGGCTACACCTTC. It encodes CASRTGYYGYTF.

The chain combines TRBV9 with TRBJ2-5, with 13 bases matching TRBD2. This CDR3 comprises 17 residues. The J segment lost 2 bases and the V segment lost 4 bases, leaving 8 bases of the junction unmatched. The germline V gene has CDR1 SGDLS and CDR2 YYNGEE. CDR3 sequence: CASSIARTSGGQETQYF. The CDR3 DNA sequence: TGTGCCAGCAGCATAGCTAGGACTAGCGGGGGACAAGAGACCCAGTACTTC.

The CDR3 loop reads CASSLAYGAYEQYF. In DNA form, the CDR3 reads TGTGCCAGCAGCCTCGCGTATGGGGCTTACGAGCAGTACTTC. The chain is built from TRBV14 and TRBJ2-7; possibly TRBD1 for D (5 bases). CDR3 length: 14 residues. Germline assignment: CDR1 SGHDN and CDR2 FVKESK. With 4 bases removed from V and 4 bases from J, the gap between germline ends came to 14 bases.

In the case of this clone: Other DNA sequences in this specimen translate into the identical CDR3. The chain joins TRBV5-5 to TRBJ1-2; D ambiguous. In germline, CDR1 is SGHKS, CDR2 YYEKEE (reference sequence). This CDR3 has 14 residues. V dropped 0 bases and J dropped 1 base, with 7 bases sitting between them. The CDR3, as DNA: TGTGCCAGCAGCTTGGCCGGGGTTAACTATGGCTACACCTTC. It specifies CASSLAGVNYGYTF.

This rearrangement joins TRBV12-5 to TRBJ2-6; D is unclear. The V gene lost 2 bases and the J gene lost 0 bases, with 11 bases spanning the gap. The CDR3 is 17 amino acids. Germline V CDR1 and CDR2: LGHNT, FRNRAP. CDR3 protein: CASGLYGKTSGANVLTF. The CDR3 coding sequence is TGTGCTAGTGGTTTGTATGGCAAAACCTCTGGGGCCAACGTCCTGACTTTC.

This clone was counted once. The chain is built from TRBV5-1 and TRBJ2-2; TRBD1 matches at 11 bases. This CDR3 has 16 amino acids. Germline loops: CDR1 SGHRS, CDR2 YFSETQ. After removal of 4 bases from V and 1 base from J, the junction contained 3 bases not matched to a gene. As DNA, the CDR3 is TGCGCCAGCAGCACGGGACAGGGGGTGAACACCGGGGAGCTGTTTTTT. The encoded protein is CASSTGQGVNTGELFF.

The chain employs TRBV3-1 (or the pseudogene TRBV3-2) and TRBJ1-1; TRBD1 matches 8 bases. J gave up 5 bases and V 0 bases, and 17 bases lay outside the gene matches. The CDR3 has 19 residues. Germline CDR1 and CDR2: LGHDT and YNNKEL (reference sequence). CDR3 region: CASSQESGTGPSRRTEAFF. The CDR3, as DNA: TGTGCCAGCAGCCAAGAGAGCGGGACAGGACCTAGTCGGAGAACTGAAGCTTTCTTT.

V gene TRBV19 combines with J gene TRBJ1-2; TRBD1 agrees at 7 bases. The CDR3 runs 15 residues. Germline lookup yields CDR1 LNHDA and CDR2 SQIVND (reference sequence). V shed 7 bases and J 3 bases; nucleotides not matched to a gene: 11. CDR3 protein: CASTLLGTEHYGYTF. DNA for the CDR3: TGTGCCAGTACCCTTTTGGGGACAGAGCACTATGGCTACACCTTC.

The J gene is TRBJ1-2, the V gene TRBV30; D remains ambiguous. The CDR3 covers 12 residues. The V and J ends lost 5 bases and 6 bases respectively, with 13 bases between them. CDR1 GTSNPN and CDR2 SVGIG come from the germline V gene (reference sequence). The CDR3: CAWASVQDGYTF. Written as DNA, the CDR3 is TGTGCCTGGGCCTCAGTTCAAGATGGCTACACCTTC.

The chain's CDR3 is CASSQDLNNKDQETQYF. CDR3 nucleotides: TGCGCCAGCAGCCAAGATCTTAACAACAAAGACCAAGAGACCCAGTACTTC. The chain uses TRBV4-1 and TRBJ2-5; no clear D. The V gene's germline CDR1 is MGHRA and CDR2 YSYEKL. V dropped 0 bases and J dropped 0 bases, with 14 bases sitting between them. The CDR3 sequence is 17 residues long.